The present T cell receptor beta chain was sequenced within a study of T cells in localized non-small cell lung cancer. The repertoire was sequenced with immunoSEQ multiplex PCR; TCRdb's copy has only in-frame clones and lacks some. The table has under 150,000 clones, roughly 90% seen once. The V gene lost 7 bases and the J gene lost 1 base, with 8 bases spanning the gap. Germline-derived CDR1 and CDR2 are LNHDA and SQIVND (reference sequence). The CDR3 length is 13 residues. This clonotype originated in a female donor older than 55 with stage I lung adenocarcinoma. Sequenced material: peripheral blood, taken before any cancer treatment. This chain uses TRBV19 with TRBJ1-5, with D hard to call. The CDR3 nucleotides are TGTGCCAGTAACGGGCTGAGCAATCAGCCCCAGCATTTT. Translation: CASNGLSNQPQHF.